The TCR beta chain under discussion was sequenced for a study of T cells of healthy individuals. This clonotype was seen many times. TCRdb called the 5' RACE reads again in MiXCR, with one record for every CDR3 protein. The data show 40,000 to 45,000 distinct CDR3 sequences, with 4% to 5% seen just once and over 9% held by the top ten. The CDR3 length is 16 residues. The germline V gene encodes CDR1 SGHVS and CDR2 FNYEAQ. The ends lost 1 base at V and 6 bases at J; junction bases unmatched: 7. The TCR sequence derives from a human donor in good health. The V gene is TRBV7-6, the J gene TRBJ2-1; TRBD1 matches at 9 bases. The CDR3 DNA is TGTGCCAGCAGCTTAGAGTGGACAGGGGAATCCAATGAGCAGTTCTTC. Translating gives CASSLEWTGESNEQFF.